This T cell receptor (beta chain) was recovered during a study of cytomegalovirus exposure and HLA in healthy donors. Looking at the study overall: The early release's HLA-typed donors yielded tens of millions of unique TCRs. Study results and limitations: Overall, around 150 TCR beta chains were annotated as cytomegalovirus-associated. Rare TCR sequences dominated, though some public TCRs recurred in many donors.

V shed 1 base and J 2 bases; nucleotides not matched to a gene: 7. The germline V gene has CDR1 LNHNV and CDR2 YYDKDF (reference sequence). The CDR3 runs 16 residues. Only a few counts were recorded for this clone. The antigen is not known. The donors, nominally healthy at sampling, likely had unrecorded immune exposures. Primers: 60 Vbeta forward and 13 Jbeta reverse. The table came from immunoSEQ multiplex PCR; TCRdb's copy has only in-frame clones and leaves some out. This table has 90,000 to 100,000 clones, under 70% appearing once. Sequencing was performed on PBMCs. The chain recombines TRBV15 with TRBJ2-5; 7 positions agree with TRBD2. This clonotype originated in a man aged 45 to 65 in good health and CMV-seronegative. Written as DNA, the CDR3 is TGTGCCACCAGCAGAGGACCGGCTAGCGGACAAGAGACCCAGTACTTC. Encoded protein: CATSRGPASGQETQYF.